The clone carrying this T cell receptor (beta chain) was counted only a few times. The same CDR3 can be traced to other DNA sequences in this sample. This entry is derived from a study of CD8+ T cells in alopecia areata. Study information: At a dose of 5 to 10 mg twice daily, oral tofacitinib was given to treated patients.

It was cDNA, reverse transcribed from extracted RNA, that served as the sequencing template. TCRdb's table, derived via immunoSEQ multiplex PCR, lists solely in-frame clones and lacks some. The sample holds approximately 220,000 clones, 35% to 40% seen once. This CDR3 comprises 11 residues. V gave up 0 bases and J gave up 1 base, with 0 bases separating them. The germline V gene has CDR1 DFQATT and CDR2 SNEGSKA (reference sequence). Described treatment: oral pan-JAK inhibitor, 5-10 mg twice daily. The chain uses TRBV20-1 and TRBJ1-1; the D is unclear. The source was CD4+ T cells sorted from blood, collected between weeks 30 and 35, from a patient treated with tofacitinib. This TCR came from a human donor with alopecia areata. CDR3 nucleotides: TGCAGTGCTAGAGAGAACACTGAAGCTTTCTTT. Protein sequence: CSARENTEAFF.